The entry below gives a single TCR beta chain sequence along with its context. Repertoires were generated with immunoSEQ multiplex PCR, while TCRdb's copy carries only in-frame clones and drops some. The data hold about 150,000 clones, with 80% to 90% observed a single time. The data derive from a study of T cell responses to AZD1222 COVID-19 vaccine. The overall study: Second-dose schedules of about 4 or about 12 weeks were combined.

The TCR sequence derives from an adult in good health. Sample: peripheral blood, taken on day 0 of AZD1222 vaccination.

CDR3 nucleotide sequence: TGTGCCAGCAGCCAAGTTAACGGAGCCACTGAAGCTTTCTTT. Protein: CASSQVNGATEAFF. The chain joins TRBV3-1 (or the pseudogene TRBV3-2) to TRBJ1-1; D is ambiguous. V dropped 1 base and J dropped 4 bases, with 10 bases sitting between them. This CDR3 has 14 amino acids. In germline, CDR1 is LGHDT, CDR2 YNNKEL (reference sequence).